This paragraph covers one T cell receptor (beta chain) sequence. Its matching antigen is unknown. These data belong to a study of cytomegalovirus exposure and HLA in healthy donors. General study findings and limits: In a later analysis, at a false discovery rate of 0.05, over 15,000 TCR beta sequences matched HLA alleles. The study designated around 150 TCR beta chains cytomegalovirus-associated. CMV antigen specificity was confirmed in vitro for a few CMV-associated chains. In a later analysis, donors in an Asian-associated ancestry cluster reportedly had fewer N-insertions in productive TCRs than the cohort mean.

Germline CDR1 MNHNY, CDR2 SVGAGI (reference sequence). Trimming took 5 bases from V and 5 from J; bases not matched to a gene: 11. CDR3 length equals 15 residues. Both 60 Vbeta primers and 13 Jbeta primers went into the PCR. Sequenced by immunoSEQ multiplex PCR; TCRdb stores in-frame clones only, minus some. This sample has around 120,000 clones, with about 80% found just once. V gene TRBV6-6 combines with J gene TRBJ2-7; TRBD1 agrees at 8 bases. The sample consisted of PBMCs. This sequence was found in a woman aged 45-59 years in good health and CMV-seronegative. The CDR3 protein is CASSRGTGITHEQYF. CDR3 bases: TGTGCCAGCAGTAGGGGGACAGGAATCACCCACGAGCAGTACTTC.